This T cell receptor (beta chain) is from a study of blood T cell repertoires in COVID-19. Sequencing used immunoSEQ multiplex PCR; TCRdb keeps in-frame clones, though not all of them. The table includes 400,000 or so clones, approximately 90% detected once. CDR1 SGHVS and CDR2 FNYEAQ come from the germline V gene. Trimming at V came to 1 base and at J to 4 bases, leaving 9 bases not matched to a gene. The CDR3 totals 16 residues. The V gene is TRBV7-6, the J gene TRBJ2-7, with 8 nucleotides matching TRBD2. The receptor was derived from a young man with COVID-19, enrolled during active disease. Material for sequencing was peripheral blood. The CDR3: CASSLGNREGGYEQYF. The CDR3 nucleotides are TGTGCCAGCAGCTTAGGTAACCGGGAGGGTGGTTACGAGCAGTACTTC. Variable domain in full (rest from reference TRBV7-6 and TRBJ2-7): GAGVSQSPRYKVTKRGQDVALRCDPISGHVSLYWYRQALGQGPEFLTYFNYEAQQDKSGLPNDRFSAERPEGSISTLTIQRTEQRDSAMYRCASSLGNREGGYEQYFGPGTRLTVT.